The clone carrying this T cell receptor beta chain was picked up one time. This sample is part of a study of blood T cell repertoires in COVID-19. Across the whole study: COVID-19 samples from acute and convalescent phases originated in the United States, Italy and Spain. Sources were T cells, B-cell-depleted T cells, or PBMCs; the material itself was cDNA or gDNA.

In germline, CDR1 is MDHEN, CDR2 SYDVKM. CDR3 length equals 15 residues. V was cut by 3 bases and J by 0 bases, with 6 bases left in between. In the original processing: Amplification of reference gene primers was used by the study to estimate nucleated cell counts. Libraries were prepared by immunoSEQ multiplex PCR; TCRdb keeps only in-frame clonotypes and omits some of them. That table is the source of V, J and clone size, and D and trimming were worked out from the DNA. The sample consists of 55,000 or so clones, 85% of them appearing once. The V call is TRBV28, the J call TRBJ2-6; D is unclear. This TCR was recovered from a human donor in a cohort sampled during active COVID-19. The sample was peripheral blood. The chain's CDR3 is CASSLANSGANVLTF. The DNA of the CDR3 is TGTGCCAGCAGTTTGGCCAACTCTGGGGCCAACGTCCTGACTTTC.